One sample yielded the 12 T cell receptor beta chains listed below, sequenced in a study of T cell responses to AZD1222 COVID-19 vaccine. Some clones are missing from TCRdb's copy, which holds only in-frame ones; the method was immunoSEQ multiplex PCR. Of some 100,000 clones listed, around nine tenths are singletons. Sequencing was performed on peripheral blood, taken on day 0 of AZD1222 vaccination. The receptors were gathered from an adult in good health.

CDR3 sequence: CSVEGRGVYEQYF. The CDR3 nucleotides read TGCAGCGTTGAAGGGCGGGGGGTCTACGAGCAGTACTTC. The J gene is TRBJ2-7, the V gene TRBV29-1; the match to TRBD2 covers 8 bases. Germline CDR1 SQVTM, CDR2 ANQGSEA. CDR3 length: 13 amino acids. The trim removed 1 base at V and 3 bases at J, leaving 2 bases unmatched.

This clone qualifies as medium-sized. The rearrangement links TRBV6-4 to TRBJ2-3, with D possibly TRBD1 on 6 matching bases. This CDR3 region has 14 residues. Per the germline V gene, CDR1 is MRHNA and CDR2 is SNTAGT. V was clipped by 5 bases and J by 1 base, with 10 bases between them. The CDR3 nucleotides read TGTGCCAGCAGTACGACAGGTGGCACAGATACGCAGTATTTT. Protein sequence: CASSTTGGTDTQYF.

The chain uses TRBV7-9 and TRBJ2-2; maybe TRBD2 (6 bases). This CDR3 comprises 16 residues. Germline loops: CDR1 SEHNR, CDR2 FQNEAQ (reference sequence). Deletions cut 4 bases from V and 2 bases from J, with 14 bases between. CDR3 nucleotide sequence: TGTGCCAGCAGCTACTCCGGGGGAAAAAACACCGGGGAGCTGTTTTTT. This gives the protein CASSYSGGKNTGELFF.

The gene calls are TRBV7-2 and TRBJ2-3, with D perhaps matching TRBD2 (7 bases). The CDR3 runs 15 residues. Trimming stripped 1 base from V and 2 bases from J, with 10 bases between. Germline V gene lookup returns CDR1 SGHTA and CDR2 FQGNSA. The CDR3 bases are TGTGCCAGCAGCTTAGACGGGGGGCACACAGATACGCAGTATTTT. Encoded protein: CASSLDGGHTDTQYF.

The chain is built from TRBV2 and TRBJ1-1, with unresolved D. This CDR3 has 13 amino acids. Germline assignment: CDR1 SNHLY and CDR2 FYNNEI. Trimming shortened V by 3 bases and J by 8 bases, and 13 bases separated the two germline ends. CDR3 bases: TGTGCCAGCAGTGAGAGGCAAAACTCCGAAGCTTTCTTT. Amino acids: CASSERQNSEAFF.

Points on this clone: Other nucleotide sequences from this sample produce the same CDR3. The chain employs TRBV3-1 (or the pseudogene TRBV3-2) and TRBJ2-3; D gene uncertain. This CDR3 is built from 13 residues. Germline V lookup: CDR1 LGHDT, CDR2 YNNKEL (reference sequence). Trimming cost V 0 bases and J 6 bases, with 7 bases left between them. The CDR3 nucleotides are TGTGCCAGCAGCCAAGATCGGGCCGATACGCAGTATTTT. It is translated as CASSQDRADTQYF.

The J gene is TRBJ2-2, the V gene TRBV9; the match to TRBD2 covers 9 bases. The junction had 4 bases not matched to a gene; V was cut back by 0 bases and J by 7 bases. The CDR3 runs to 15 residues. Germline V gene data show CDR1 as SGDLS and CDR2 as YYNGEE. The CDR3 coding sequence is TGTGCCAGCAGCGTAGGGAGCGGGGGGATCGGGGAGCTGTTTTTT. Its translation: CASSVGSGGIGELFF.

V and J are TRBV6-4 and TRBJ1-5, with D hard to call. Trimming pared 6 bases from V and 0 bases from J, leaving 12 bases between. CDR1 and CDR2 from the germline V gene are MRHNA and SNTAGT. CDR3 length equals 15 residues. The CDR3 loop reads CASRATAFSNQPQHF. The DNA for the CDR3 is TGTGCCAGCAGGGCTACGGCTTTTAGCAATCAGCCCCAGCATTTT.

This chain uses TRBV6-1 with TRBJ1-2; D not certain. Trimming pared 0 bases from V and 8 bases from J, leaving 10 bases between. CDR1 is MNHNS and CDR2 is SASEGT in the germline V gene. The CDR3 is 13 residues long. The CDR3 coding sequence is TGTGCCAGCAGTGAAGCAGGGCTCGTGGGCTACACCTTC. This translates into CASSEAGLVGYTF.

The CDR3: CASSSGKHREFTGIAKNIQYF. CDR3 sequence (DNA): TGTGCCAGTAGTTCCGGCAAGCACAGGGAATTCACTGGTATAGCCAAAAACATTCAGTACTTC. The chain carries TRBV19 and TRBJ2-4, with D perhaps TRBD1 (6 bases). V lost 5 bases and J 0 bases, leaving 29 bases between the germline ends. The CDR3 consists of 21 residues. Germline CDR1 and CDR2: LNHDA and SQIVND (reference sequence). Drawing the rest from reference TRBV19 and TRBJ2-4, the complete variable domain is DGGITQSPKYLFRKEGQNVTLSCEQNLNHDAMYWYRQDPGQGLRLIYYSQIVNDFQKGDIAEGYSVSREKKESFPLTVTSAQKNPTAFYLCASSSGKHREFTGIAKNIQYFGAGTRLSVL.

This chain joins TRBV11-2 and TRBJ1-3, with no clear D. Germline lookup yields CDR1 SGHAT and CDR2 FQNNGV. Trimming left V 4 bases short and J 0 bases short, with 13 bases between. CDR3 size: 16 residues. CDR3 sequence (DNA): TGTGCCAGCAGCTCCTGGGTAGGGCCCTCTGGAAACACCATATATTTT. Translated: CASSSWVGPSGNTIYF.

The V gene is TRBV6-1, the J gene TRBJ1-1; D possibly corresponds to TRBD1 (6 bases). Between the trimmed V and J ends, which lost 1 base and 6 bases, there was a span of 18 bases. The CDR3 covers 16 residues. The V gene's germline CDR1 is MNHNS and CDR2 SASEGT. CDR3: CASSEGITGILPEAFF. The CDR3 nucleotides read TGTGCCAGCAGTGAAGGTATTACAGGGATTTTACCTGAAGCTTTCTTT.